These 14 T cell receptor beta chains share one sample of origin, sequenced in a study of T-cell memory formation after mild COVID-19. TCRdb re-analysed the 5' RACE reads in MiXCR, keeping a single row per CDR3 protein. The sample yields a few hundred thousand distinct CDR3 sequences, roughly 19% seen once. Input material: PBMCs or a T cell subset sorted from them (not recorded which). The source is a young man who had mild COVID-19 (a few samples of this study predate the infection). Cell type and time point are not known.

The chain carries TRBV12-3 or TRBV12-4 and TRBJ2-3; D is uncertain. The V end was cut by 1 base, the J end by 1 base, with 9 bases between. This CDR3 is built from 15 residues. This CDR3 is CASSLGSMGTDTQYF. The DNA for the CDR3 is TGTGCCAGCAGTTTAGGTAGCATGGGCACAGATACGCAGTATTTT.

This clonotype was detected only a few times. The chain uses TRBV20-1 and TRBJ1-4; a weak D match, TRBD1 (6 bases). CDR3 length equals 14 residues. V lost 6 bases and J lost 5, with 16 bases in between. Germline CDR1 reads DFQATT; CDR2 reads SNEGSKA (reference sequence). CDR3 in amino acids: CSAPLTGRNEKLFF. The CDR3 DNA sequence: TGCAGTGCCCCCTTGACAGGACGAAATGAAAAACTGTTTTTT.

The genes are TRBV12-3 or TRBV12-4 and TRBJ2-5; 8 bases align to TRBD2. This CDR3 has 13 amino acids. Trimming cost V 6 bases and J 0 bases; bases outside gene matches: 0. The CDR3 spells CASRGLDQETQYF. CDR3 coding DNA: TGTGCCAGCAGGGGACTAGACCAAGAGACCCAGTACTTC.

The rearrangement links TRBV4-1 to TRBJ1-2; 10 nucleotides align to TRBD1. V was clipped by 1 base and J by 8 bases; unmatched bases: 7. The length of the CDR3 is 15 residues. From germline, CDR1 is MGHRA and CDR2 YSYEKL. The CDR3 region is CASSQVVGQGEGYTF. CDR3 in DNA: TGCGCCAGCAGCCAAGTAGTTGGACAGGGGGAAGGCTACACCTTC.

A few counts support this clonotype. This chain uses TRBV7-9 with TRBJ1-1, with D possibly being TRBD1 (5 bases). This CDR3 is built from 15 residues. Trimming cost V 1 base and J 1 base, with 10 bases left between them. Germline loops: CDR1 SEHNR, CDR2 FQNEAQ (reference sequence). CDR3 nucleotide sequence: TGTGCCAGCAGCTTAGAGGGACCGCGGAACACTGAAGCTTTCTTT. It translates to CASSLEGPRNTEAFF.

This chain connects TRBV7-9 to TRBJ1-6; no clear D. Germline CDR1 is SEHNR and CDR2 is FQNEAQ (reference sequence). V lost 2 bases and J 7 bases, leaving 12 bases between the germline ends. CDR3 length: 15 residues. CDR3 DNA sequence: TGTGCCAGCAGCTTACCGGGATCCCAAAATTCACCCCTCCACTTT. It encodes CASSLPGSQNSPLHF.

The chain uses TRBV21-1 and TRBJ2-3; TRBD2 reflects the table's D call only, with no check against the DNA. TRBV21-1 is a pseudogene locus. This CDR3 has 16 amino acids. This CDR3 is CASSKGEAGCTDTQYF. The DNA for the CDR3 is TGTGCCAGCAGCAAAGGGGAAGCGGGGTGCACAGATACGCAGTATTTT.

This clonotype was picked up many times. Written as DNA, the CDR3 is TGCAGCGTTGAGGGCAATTACAATGAGCAGTTCTTC. This sequence encodes CSVEGNYNEQFF. The chain links TRBV29-1 to TRBJ2-1; no clear D gene. Germline CDR1 and CDR2: SQVTM and ANQGSEA. The CDR3 is made up of 12 amino acids. V lost 3 bases and J 4 bases, leaving 7 bases between the germline ends.

This clonotype was observed a few times. This sequence joins TRBV5-1 and TRBJ2-5; tentatively, D is TRBD2 (5 bases). The CDR3 contains 13 residues. The ends were cut back, 4 bases at V and 7 bases at J, with 14 bases in the middle. Germline loops: CDR1 SGHRS, CDR2 YFSETQ. This CDR3 is CASSPRDASTQYF. As DNA, the CDR3 is TGCGCCAGCAGCCCCCGGGATGCTTCGACCCAGTACTTC.

A few counts support this clonotype. The V gene is TRBV3-1, the J gene TRBJ2-1; weak D call: TRBD2 (5 bases). Deletions cut 7 bases from V and 4 bases from J, with 5 bases between. The CDR3 contains 11 residues. Germline V lookup: CDR1 LGHDT, CDR2 YNNKEL (reference sequence). Here the CDR3 DNA reads TGTGCCAGCACGGGGTACAATGAGCAGTTCTTC. Residues: CASTGYNEQFF.

This clonotype was seen repeatedly, ten times or more. This chain connects TRBV7-8 to TRBJ1-5; no firm D call. The CDR3 is 13 residues long. The germline CDR1 and CDR2 sequences are SGHVS and FQNEAQ. V was pared by 2 bases and J by 5 bases, with 7 bases between. The CDR3 loop is CASSLRFDQPQHF. The CDR3 DNA sequence: TGTGCCAGCAGCTTAAGGTTCGATCAGCCCCAGCATTTT. Looking up the rest from reference TRBV7-8 and TRBJ1-5 gives the full variable domain: GAGVSQSPRYKVAKRGQDVALRCDPISGHVSLFWYQQALGQGPEFLTYFQNEAQLDKSGLPSDRFFAERPEGSVSTLKIQRTQQEDSAVYLCASSLRFDQPQHFGDGTRLSIL.

The chain combines TRBV6-2 or TRBV6-3 with TRBJ2-5; D possibly uses TRBD1 or TRBD2 (5 bases each). Germline V gives CDR1 MNHEY, CDR2 SVGEGT. The CDR3 sequence is 15 residues long. The V and J ends lost 3 bases and 5 bases respectively, with 16 bases between them. The CDR3: CASSYGGVAGETQYF. CDR3 coding DNA: TGTGCCAGCAGTTATGGGGGAGTGGCCGGGGAGACCCAGTACTTC.

On this clonotype: A read error may account for a junction end that differs from germline. CDR3 nucleotide sequence: TGTGCCAGCAGCTTATCAGGGCTGCCCCAGAATTTT. Its translation is CASSLSGLPQNF. The gene calls are TRBV7-2 and TRBJ1-5; maybe TRBD1 (5 bases). There are 12 residues in the CDR3. CDR1 SGHTA and CDR2 FQGNSA come from the germline V gene.

This clonotype showed up just a few times. The rearrangement joins TRBV4-1 to TRBJ2-5; the match to TRBD1 covers 10 bases. Unmatched junction bases numbered 4, after V lost 1 base and J lost 5 bases. The germline CDR1 and CDR2 sequences are MGHRA and YSYEKL. The CDR3 length is 15 residues. CDR3 region: CASSQGGQGSETQYF. In DNA form, the CDR3 reads TGCGCCAGCAGCCAAGGGGGACAGGGGAGTGAGACCCAGTACTTC.